This T cell receptor (beta chain) was recorded in a study of response to subunit inactivated influenza vaccine. General observations from the study: Authors suggested each seasonal influenza vaccination recruits few new T cells.

This clonotype was seen repeatedly, ten times or more. Its antigen remains unidentified. MiXCR was run by TCRdb on the RT-PCR reads, yielding one entry per CDR3 protein. The sample lists around 300,000 distinct CDR3 sequences, roughly 22% occurring once. This TCR came from a man aged 50 to 75 who received an inactivated influenza vaccine. This specimen consisted of PBMCs from blood, obtained about 20 months after vaccination.

The CDR3 sequence: CASSPTRDRTGTEAFF. The CDR3 DNA sequence: TGTGCCAGCTCACCAACCCGGGACAGAACAGGGACTGAAGCTTTCTTT. The rearrangement links TRBV18 to TRBJ1-1; 7 bases agree with TRBD1. Per germline, CDR1 KGHSH and CDR2 LQKENI. The CDR3 contains 16 residues. The V segment lost 2 bases and the J segment 5 bases; nucleotides outside the gene matches: 11.